This TCR beta chain was captured in a study of blood T cell repertoires in COVID-19. Study-wide context: The United States, Italy and Spain were the sources of the acute and convalescent COVID-19 samples. T cells, B-cell-depleted T cells, or PBMCs provided the cDNA or gDNA that served as material.

TCRdb's table, derived via immunoSEQ multiplex PCR, lists solely in-frame clones and lacks some. Among fewer than 200,000 clones, approximately 86% were seen once, and the ten largest hold 2.5% to 3%. Seattle participants joined during active infection and were tracked over time. Trimming pared 0 bases from V and 0 bases from J, leaving 7 bases between. The CDR3 covers 15 residues. In germline, CDR1 is SGHTS, CDR2 YDEGEE. This clone was found a few times. The specimen was peripheral blood. This chain joins TRBV5-8 and TRBJ1-5; D uncertain. The sequence derives from a woman older than 75 with COVID-19, enrolled during active disease. For the CDR3, the DNA is TGTGCCAGCAGCTTGGGCACCTATAGCAATCAGCCCCAGCATTTT. Translating gives CASSLGTYSNQPQHF.